This section outlines one T cell receptor beta chain sequence together with its context. Its antigen is not identified. The record originates from a study of shared clonotypes between healthy human individuals. Study-wide background: A few men and a couple of women, aged 18 to 49, were donors. Study-level findings and limits: Estimated richness was generally greater in naive than memory subsets.

Genomic DNA of each subset was evenly split across several immunoSEQ plates. Measured with immunoSEQ multiplex PCR; TCRdb has only the in-frame clones, and not every one. The data show around 1,900,000 clones, 93% seen once. In the naive CD8 group, cells lacked CD45RO and were positively selected for CCR7, so terminally differentiated effector memory CD45RA+ cells were left out. All donors were Caucasian adults living in Nashville, Tennessee. Trimming removed 3 bases from V and 5 bases from J, with 5 bases in between. This CDR3 is built from 12 residues. Germline V CDR1 and CDR2: MNHEY, SMNVEV (reference sequence).

This chain uses TRBV27 with TRBJ2-1, with D unclear. The sequencing sample was made of naive CD8+ T cells from PBMCs. This sequence originates from a man aged 18 to 30 in good health. Some clones in this sample may be carry-over from other donors' samples. The CDR3, as DNA: TGTGCCAGCAGTTTTGGCGACAATGAGCAGTTCTTC. This gives the protein CASSFGDNEQFF.